This entry features one T cell receptor (beta chain) sequence. Its antigen is as yet unknown. TCRdb reprocessed the 5' RACE reads with MiXCR, giving one entry per CDR3 protein. Among around 320,000 distinct CDR3 sequences listed, around 27% were seen once. Germline CDR1 reads LNHNV; CDR2 reads YYDKDF (reference sequence). The length of the CDR3 is 18 residues. Trimming cost V 0 bases and J 2 bases; bases outside gene matches: 8. The entry originates in a study of T-cell memory formation after mild COVID-19. Study context: The study found TCR clusters largely donor specific.

General study points: In second-wave clones peaking day 37, SARS-CoV-2 specificity remained unconfirmed. Shrinking CD4+ clones resided mostly in CM and EM, and CD8+ ones in EMRA.

Sequences were obtained from PBMCs or a T cell subset sorted from them (not recorded which). The chain links TRBV15 to TRBJ2-3; 10 positions agree with TRBD2. The sequence derives from an adult woman who had mild COVID-19 (a few samples of this study predate the infection). Cell type and time point are not known. The CDR3 protein is CATSRDRSLAGFTDTQYF. In DNA, the CDR3 is TGTGCCACCAGCAGAGATCGCTCACTAGCGGGGTTCACAGATACGCAGTATTTT.